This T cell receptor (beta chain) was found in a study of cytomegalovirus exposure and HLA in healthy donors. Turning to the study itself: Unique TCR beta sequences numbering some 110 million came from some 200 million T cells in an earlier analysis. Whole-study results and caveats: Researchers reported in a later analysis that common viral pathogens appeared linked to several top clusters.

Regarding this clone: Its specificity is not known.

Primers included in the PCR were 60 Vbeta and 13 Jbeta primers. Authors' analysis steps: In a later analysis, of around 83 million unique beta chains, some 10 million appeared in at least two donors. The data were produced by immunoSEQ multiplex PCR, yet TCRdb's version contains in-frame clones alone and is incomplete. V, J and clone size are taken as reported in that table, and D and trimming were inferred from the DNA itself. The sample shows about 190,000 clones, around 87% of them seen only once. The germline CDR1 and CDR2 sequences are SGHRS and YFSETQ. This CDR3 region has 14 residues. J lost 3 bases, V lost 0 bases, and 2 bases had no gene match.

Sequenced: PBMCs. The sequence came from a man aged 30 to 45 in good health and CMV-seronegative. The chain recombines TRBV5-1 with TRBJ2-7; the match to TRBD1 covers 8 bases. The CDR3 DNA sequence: TGCGCCAGCAGCTTGGCACAGGGGGGCTACGAGCAGTACTTC. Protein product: CASSLAQGGYEQYF.